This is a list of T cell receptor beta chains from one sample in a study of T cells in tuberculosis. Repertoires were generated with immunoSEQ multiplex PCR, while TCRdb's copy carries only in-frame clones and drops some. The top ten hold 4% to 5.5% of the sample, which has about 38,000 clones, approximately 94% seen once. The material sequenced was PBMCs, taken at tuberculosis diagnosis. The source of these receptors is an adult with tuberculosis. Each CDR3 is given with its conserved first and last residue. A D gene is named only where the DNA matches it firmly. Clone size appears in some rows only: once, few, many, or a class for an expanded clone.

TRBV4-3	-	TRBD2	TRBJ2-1	CASSPRTSGGKYNEQFF	TGCGCCAGCAGCCCCAGGACTAGCGGGGGGAAATACAATGAGCAGTTCTTC
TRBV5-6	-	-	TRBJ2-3	CASSQTHPDTQYF	TGTGCCAGCAGCCAAACTCATCCTGATACGCAGTATTTT
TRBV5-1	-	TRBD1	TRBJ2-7	CASSRGKTGDYEQYF	TGCGCCAGCAGCCGAGGGAAGACAGGGGACTACGAGCAGTACTTC
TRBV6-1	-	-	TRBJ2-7	CASSDDRLYSYEQYF	TGTGCCAGCAGTGACGACAGGTTATACTCCTACGAGCAGTACTTC
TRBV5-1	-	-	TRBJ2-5	CASSSLGETQYF	TGCGCCAGCAGCTCCCTCGGGGAGACCCAGTACTTC
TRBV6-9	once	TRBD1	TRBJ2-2	CASSYPGQGPTGELFF	TGTGCCAGCAGTTATCCGGGACAGGGGCCCACCGGGGAGCTGTTTTTT
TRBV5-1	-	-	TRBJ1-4	CASSLGQINEKLFF	TGCGCCAGCAGCTTAGGACAGATTAATGAAAAACTGTTTTTT
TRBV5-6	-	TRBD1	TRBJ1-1	CASSLAGQVAFMNTEAFF	TGTGCCAGCAGCTTGGCGGGACAGGTCGCGTTCATGAACACTGAAGCTTTCTTT
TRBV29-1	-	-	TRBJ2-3	CSVRADTQYF	TGCAGCGTTCGCGCAGATACGCAGTATTTT
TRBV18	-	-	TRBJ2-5	CASSPPWVTGTETQYF	TGTGCCAGCTCACCCCCATGGGTAACAGGGACAGAGACCCAGTACTTC
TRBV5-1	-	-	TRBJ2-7	CASSLTTNPYEQYF	TGCGCCAGCAGCTTGACTACTAATCCCTACGAGCAGTACTTC
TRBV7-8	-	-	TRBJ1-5	CASSLETTGNQPQHF	TGTGCCAGCAGCTTAGAGACAACGGGGAATCAGCCCCAGCATTTT
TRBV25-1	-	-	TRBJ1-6	CASRSDSLNNSPLHF	TGTGCCAGCAGATCCGACTCTTTAAATAATTCACCCCTCCACTTT
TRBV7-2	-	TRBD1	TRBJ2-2	CASSLTGDYTGELFF	TGTGCCAGCAGCCTGACAGGGGATTACACCGGGGAGCTGTTTTTT
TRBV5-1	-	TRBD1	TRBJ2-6	CASSLISGQGRPGANVLTF	TGCGCCAGCAGCTTGATTTCGGGACAGGGAAGACCTGGGGCCAACGTCCTGACTTTC
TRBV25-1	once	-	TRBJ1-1	CASSKQGRNTEAFF	TGTGCCAGCAGTAAGCAGGGTCGCAACACTGAAGCTTTCTTT
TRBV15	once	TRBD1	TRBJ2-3	CATSRGRGTQYF	TGTGCCACCAGCAGAGGCAGGGGGACGCAGTATTTT
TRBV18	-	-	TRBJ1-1	CASSSGMRLNTEAFF	TGTGCCAGCTCTTCGGGAATGCGGTTGAACACTGAAGCTTTCTTT
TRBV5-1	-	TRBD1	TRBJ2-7	CASSSPGQGANEQYF	TGCGCCAGCAGCTCACCGGGCCAGGGGGCAAACGAGCAGTACTTC
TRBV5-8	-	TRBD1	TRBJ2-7	CASSLGDRESYEQYF	TGTGCCAGCAGCTTGGGGGACAGAGAATCCTACGAGCAGTACTTC
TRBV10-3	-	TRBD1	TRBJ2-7	CAISQGVPLYEQYF	TGTGCCATCAGCCAGGGGGTACCCCTCTACGAGCAGTACTTC
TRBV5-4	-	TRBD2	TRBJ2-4	CASSLSSGRVKNIQYF	TGTGCCAGCAGCCTCTCGTCGGGGAGGGTCAAAAACATTCAGTACTTC
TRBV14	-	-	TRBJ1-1	CASTGLTNKRNTEAFF	TGTGCCAGTACCGGGCTGACTAACAAGAGGAACACTGAAGCTTTCTTT
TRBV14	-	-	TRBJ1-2	CASSPMGPPYGYTF	TGTGCCAGCAGCCCCATGGGCCCACCCTATGGCTACACCTTC
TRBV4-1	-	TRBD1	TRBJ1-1	CASRGIGGQVKAFF	TGCGCCAGCAGAGGGATTGGGGGACAGGTAAAAGCTTTCTTT
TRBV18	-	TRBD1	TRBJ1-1	CASSKDRGATEAFF	TGTGCCAGCTCAAAGGACAGGGGCGCAACTGAAGCTTTCTTT
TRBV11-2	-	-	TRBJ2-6	CASSVRRGTGANVLTF	TGTGCCAGCAGCGTCCGCAGGGGAACCGGGGCCAACGTCCTGACTTTC
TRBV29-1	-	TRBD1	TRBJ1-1	CSVDRAVNTEAFF	TGCAGCGTCGACAGGGCGGTGAACACTGAAGCTTTCTTT
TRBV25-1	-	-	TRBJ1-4	CASKSDSNEKLFF	TGTGCCAGCAAAAGCGACAGTAATGAAAAACTGTTTTTT
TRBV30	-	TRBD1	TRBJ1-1	CAWSVGAGGTEAFF	TGTGCCTGGAGTGTAGGGGCAGGGGGCACTGAAGCTTTCTTT
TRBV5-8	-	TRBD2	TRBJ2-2	CASSFGGGAVTGELFF	TGTGCCAGCAGCTTCGGCGGGGGGGCCGTAACCGGGGAGCTGTTTTTT
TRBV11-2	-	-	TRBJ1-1	CASSLVPLNTEAFF	TGTGCCAGCAGCTTAGTTCCCTTGAACACTGAAGCTTTCTTT
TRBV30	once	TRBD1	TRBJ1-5	CAWEGAAGNQPQHF	TGTGCCTGGGAGGGGGCAGCAGGAAATCAGCCCCAGCATTTT
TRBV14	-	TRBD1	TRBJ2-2	CASSHWTGGTGELFF	TGTGCCAGCAGCCATTGGACAGGGGGGACCGGGGAGCTGTTTTTT
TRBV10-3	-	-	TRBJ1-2	CAISGLSGSYTF	TGTGCCATCAGTGGGCTGAGCGGGAGCTACACCTTC
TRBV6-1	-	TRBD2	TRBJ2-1	CASSPTSGYNFEQFF	TGTGCCAGCAGCCCGACTAGCGGGTACAACTTTGAGCAGTTCTTC
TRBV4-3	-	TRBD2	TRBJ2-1	CASSPRYGGGPDEQFF	TGCGCCAGCAGCCCAAGGTACGGGGGGGGGCCAGATGAGCAGTTCTTC
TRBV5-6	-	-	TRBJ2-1	CASSLRAGSYNEQFF	TGTGCCAGCAGCTTGAGGGCAGGGTCCTACAATGAGCAGTTCTTC
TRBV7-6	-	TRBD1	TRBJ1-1	CASSLRSRTGLGEAFF	TGTGCCAGCAGCTTAAGGAGTAGGACAGGGTTAGGTGAAGCTTTCTTT
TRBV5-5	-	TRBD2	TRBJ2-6	CASSPPGTSGANVLTF	TGTGCCAGCAGCCCACCCGGGACTAGTGGGGCCAACGTCCTGACTTTC
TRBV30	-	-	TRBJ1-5	CAWSVRQLNQPQHF	TGTGCCTGGAGTGTTAGACAGCTCAATCAGCCCCAGCATTTT
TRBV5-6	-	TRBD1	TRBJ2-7	CASSGMGQAGSYEQYF	TGTGCCAGCAGCGGAATGGGACAGGCAGGCTCCTACGAGCAGTACTTC
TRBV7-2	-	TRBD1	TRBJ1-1	CASSTDRGVTEAFF	TGTGCCAGCAGCACGGACAGGGGGGTCACTGAAGCTTTCTTT
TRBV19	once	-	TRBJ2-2	CARVSPGNVTWRGELFF	TGTGCCAGAGTGTCGCCCGGGAACGTAACCTGGAGGGGGGAGCTGTTTTTT
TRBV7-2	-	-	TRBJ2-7	CASSLISAYEQYF	TGTGCCAGCAGCTTAATCTCGGCCTACGAGCAGTACTTC
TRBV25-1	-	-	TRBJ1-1	CASSEYPRGQEKNTEAFF	TGTGCCAGCAGTGAATACCCCAGGGGACAAGAGAAGAACACTGAAGCTTTCTTT
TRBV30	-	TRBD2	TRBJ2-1	CAWSVRPSGVSYNEQFF	TGTGCCTGGAGTGTACGTCCTAGCGGGGTCTCCTACAATGAGCAGTTCTTC
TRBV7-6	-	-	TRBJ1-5	CASSPGSGSNQPQHF	TGTGCCAGCAGCCCAGGGAGCGGGAGCAATCAGCCCCAGCATTTT
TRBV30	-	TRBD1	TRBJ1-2	CAWYRGSNYGYTF	TGTGCCTGGTACAGGGGGTCAAACTATGGCTACACCTTC
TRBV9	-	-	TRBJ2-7	CASSPTAGQAYEQYF	TGTGCCAGCAGTCCAACGGCAGGGCAAGCCTACGAGCAGTACTTC
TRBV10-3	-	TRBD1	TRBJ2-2	CAIRDRDREEAGELFF	TGTGCCATTCGGGACCGGGACAGGGAAGAAGCCGGGGAGCTGTTTTTT
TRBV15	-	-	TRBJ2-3	CATSREGPDTQYF	TGTGCCACCAGCAGAGAGGGGCCAGATACGCAGTATTTT
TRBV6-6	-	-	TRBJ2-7	CASTEGVSYEQYF	TGTGCCAGCACCGAGGGGGTCTCCTACGAGCAGTACTTC
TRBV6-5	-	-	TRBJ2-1	CASSYSGPGKRQFF	TGTGCCAGCAGTTACTCTGGGCCCGGAAAAAGGCAGTTCTTC
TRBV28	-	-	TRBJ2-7	CASSSGQSSYEQYF	TGTGCCAGCAGTTCAGGACAGAGCTCCTACGAGCAGTACTTC
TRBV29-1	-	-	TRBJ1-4	CSVEAGEEKLFF	TGCAGCGTTGAGGCAGGGGAGGAAAAACTGTTTTTT
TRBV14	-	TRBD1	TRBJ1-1	CASSWGQVGTEAFF	TGTGCCAGCAGCTGGGGACAGGTGGGTACTGAAGCTTTCTTT
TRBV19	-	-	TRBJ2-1	CASSIGGGGPNNEQFF	TGTGCCAGTAGTATAGGAGGGGGGGGCCCGAACAATGAGCAGTTCTTC